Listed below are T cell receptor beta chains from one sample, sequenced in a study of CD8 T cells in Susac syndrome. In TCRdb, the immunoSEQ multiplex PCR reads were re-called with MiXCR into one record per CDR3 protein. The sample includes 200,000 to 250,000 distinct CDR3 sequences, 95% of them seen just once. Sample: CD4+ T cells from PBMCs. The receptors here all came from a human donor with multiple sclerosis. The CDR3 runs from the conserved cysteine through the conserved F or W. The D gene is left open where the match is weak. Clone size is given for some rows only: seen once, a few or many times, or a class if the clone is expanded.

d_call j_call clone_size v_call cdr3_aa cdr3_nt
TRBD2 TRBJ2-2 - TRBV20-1 CSASSGAYTGELFF TGCAGTGCTTCTAGCGGGGCTTACACCGGGGAGCTGTTTTTT
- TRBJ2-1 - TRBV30 CASEDRRGNEQFF TGTGCCTCGGAAGATCGGAGGGGCAATGAGCAGTTCTTC
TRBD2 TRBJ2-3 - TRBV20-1 CSARDLAGAADTQYF TGCAGTGCTAGAGACTTAGCGGGAGCCGCAGATACGCAGTATTTT
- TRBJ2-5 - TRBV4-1 CASSQVSPPLETQYF TGCGCCAGCAGCCAAGTATCCCCCCCCCTGGAGACCCAGTACTTC
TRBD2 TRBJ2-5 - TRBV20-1 CSARDLAGETQYF TGCAGTGCTAGAGATCTAGCGGGAGAGACCCAGTACTTC
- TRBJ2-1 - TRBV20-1 CSARQSYNEQFF TGCAGTGCTAGACAGTCCTACAATGAGCAGTTCTTC
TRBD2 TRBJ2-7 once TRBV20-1 CSARGAGAIEQYF TGCAGTGCTAGAGGAGCGGGAGCGATCGAGCAGTACTTC
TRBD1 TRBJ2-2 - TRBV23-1 CASRPGQGISHTGELFF TGCGCCAGCAGGCCGGGACAGGGAATTAGTCACACCGGGGAGCTGTTTTTT
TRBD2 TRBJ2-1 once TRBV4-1 CASSQGPTGTSGYNEQFF TGCGCCAGCAGCCAAGGGCCTACCGGGACTAGCGGATACAATGAGCAGTTCTTC
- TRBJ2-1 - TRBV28 CASSLPGAMNEQFF TGTGCCAGCAGTTTACCCGGAGCGATGAATGAGCAGTTCTTC
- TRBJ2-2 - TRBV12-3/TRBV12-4 CASIRWGTANTGELFF TGTGCCAGCATTCGCTGGGGGACCGCGAACACCGGGGAGCTGTTTTTT
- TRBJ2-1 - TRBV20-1 CRANEQFF TGCAGGGCAAATGAGCAGTTCTTC
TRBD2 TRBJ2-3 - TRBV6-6 CASSYRAGGPADTQYF TGTGCCAGCAGTTACCGAGCGGGAGGGCCCGCAGATACGCAGTATTTT
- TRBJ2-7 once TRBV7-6 CASSRSSAYEQYF TGTGCCAGCAGCCGGTCGAGCGCCTACGAGCAGTACTTC
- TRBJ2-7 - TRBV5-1 CASSSTTGNLYEQYF TGCGCCAGCAGCTCCACTACAGGGAATCTCTACGAGCAGTACTTC
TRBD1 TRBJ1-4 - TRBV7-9 CASSGDSEKLFF TGTGCCAGCAGCGGGGACAGTGAAAAACTGTTTTTT
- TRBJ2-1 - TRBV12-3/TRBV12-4 CASSLSTIGGRTYNEQFF TGTGCCAGCAGTCTCAGCACCATCGGCGGCAGAACCTACAATGAGCAGTTCTTC
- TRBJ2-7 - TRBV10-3 CAISADQGYEQYF TGTGCCATCAGCGCAGACCAGGGCTACGAGCAGTACTTC
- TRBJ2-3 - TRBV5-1 CASSPNLLGDTQYF TGCGCCAGCAGCCCGAACCTCTTAGGGGATACGCAGTATTTT
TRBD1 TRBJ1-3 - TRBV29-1 CSVENWDRAHSGNTIYF TGCAGCGTTGAAAATTGGGACAGGGCGCACTCTGGAAACACCATATATTTT
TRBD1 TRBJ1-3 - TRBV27 CASSADRAGNTIYF TGTGCCAGCAGTGCGGACAGGGCTGGAAACACCATATATTTT
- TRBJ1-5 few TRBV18 CASSPGTGSNQPQHF TGTGCCAGCTCACCCGGGACCGGTAGCAATCAGCCCCAGCATTTT
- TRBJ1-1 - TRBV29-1 CSAGTVAEAFF TGCAGCGCCGGGACTGTGGCTGAAGCTTTCTTT
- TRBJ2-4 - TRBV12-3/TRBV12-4 CASSELAKNIQYF TGTGCCAGCTCCGAACTAGCCAAAAACATTCAGTACTTC
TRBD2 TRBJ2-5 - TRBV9 CASSVVAGGAETQYF TGTGCCAGCAGCGTAGTCGCGGGAGGCGCGGAGACCCAGTACTTC
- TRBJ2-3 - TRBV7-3 CASSLGVPLDTQYF TGTGCCAGCAGCTTAGGTGTTCCTTTAGATACGCAGTATTTT
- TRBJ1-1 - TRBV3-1 CASRGGGVNTEAFF TGTGCCAGCAGAGGGGGGGGAGTGAACACTGAAGCTTTCTTT
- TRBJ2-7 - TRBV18 CASSPPTGRNYEQYF TGTGCCAGCTCACCACCCACGGGACGGAACTACGAGCAGTACTTC
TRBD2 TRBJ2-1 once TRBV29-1 CSVDSGSGVNEQFF TGCAGCGTCGATAGCGGGAGCGGAGTAAATGAGCAGTTCTTC
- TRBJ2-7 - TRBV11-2 CASNQRGYSYEQYF TGTGCCAGCAACCAACGGGGGTACTCCTACGAGCAGTACTTC
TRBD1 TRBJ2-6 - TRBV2 CASRTGTGSGANVLTF TGTGCCAGCAGGACAGGGACAGGCTCTGGGGCCAACGTCCTGACTTTC
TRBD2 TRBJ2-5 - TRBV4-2 CASSPGLAGGQQETQYF TGTGCCAGCAGCCCGGGACTAGCGGGAGGACAACAAGAGACCCAGTACTTC
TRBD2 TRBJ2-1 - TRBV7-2 CWSGRGTGGEQFF TGTTGGAGCGGGAGGGGGACAGGCGGTGAGCAGTTCTTC
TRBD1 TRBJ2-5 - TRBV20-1 CSARGTGGAQETQYF TGCAGTGCTAGAGGGACAGGGGGGGCTCAAGAGACCCAGTACTTC
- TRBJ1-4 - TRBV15 CATSKAGPNEKLFF TGTGCCACCAGCAAGGCAGGGCCCAATGAAAAACTGTTTTTT
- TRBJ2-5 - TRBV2 CAIARQVETQYF TGTGCGATAGCGAGACAGGTTGAGACCCAGTACTTC
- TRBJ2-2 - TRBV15 CATSLTKNTGELFF TGTGCCACCAGCCTCACTAAGAACACCGGGGAGCTGTTTTTT
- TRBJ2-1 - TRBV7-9 CASSFIGAYNEQFF TGTGCCAGCAGCTTTATCGGGGCCTACAATGAGCAGTTCTTC
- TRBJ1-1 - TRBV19 CASQTEAFF TGTGCCAGCCAAACTGAAGCTTTCTTT
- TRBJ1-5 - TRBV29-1 CSVVSDSSLPQHF TGCAGCGTTGTATCGGACAGCTCTTTGCCCCAGCATTTT
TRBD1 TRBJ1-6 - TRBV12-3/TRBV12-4 CASRGQGGGNSPLHF TGTGCCAGCCGGGGACAGGGAGGCGGTAATTCACCCCTCCACTTT
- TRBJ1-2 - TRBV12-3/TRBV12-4 CASSFAQDYGYTF TGTGCCAGCAGTTTTGCTCAGGACTATGGCTACACCTTC
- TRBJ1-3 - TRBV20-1 CSAGDPLKANTIYF TGCAGTGCTGGGGACCCCCTGAAGGCAAACACCATATATTTT
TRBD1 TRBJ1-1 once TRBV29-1 CSVEAGTVGSEAFF TGCAGCGTTGAAGCAGGGACAGTGGGGTCTGAAGCTTTCTTT
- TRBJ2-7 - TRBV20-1 CSASDRSHSYEQYF TGCAGTGCAAGCGACAGGAGCCACTCCTACGAGCAGTACTTC
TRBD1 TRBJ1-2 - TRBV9 CASSAPGQGPYGYTF TGTGCCAGCAGCGCGCCGGGACAGGGGCCCTATGGCTACACCTTC